What follows are 23 T cell receptor beta chains derived from one specimen sequenced in a study of T cells expressing NK-cell markers. No DNA is given; TCRdb re-called the 5' RACE reads and lists each CDR3 protein once. The sample data list about 460,000 distinct CDR3 sequences. Material for sequencing was blood T cells: a sorted CD56 or NKG2C T cell subset, CD4+ or CD8+ T cells, or bulk PBMC T cells (not recorded which). The receptors were gathered from a woman between 50 and 59 years old in good health.

The rearrangement links TRBV28 to TRBJ1-2; the D call of TRBD1 rests on TCRdb alone, since no DNA is present to check it. This CDR3 contains 15 residues. Germline loops: CDR1 MDHEN, CDR2 SYDVKM. CDR3 residues: CASRPTGTPRNGYTF.

The CDR3 loop reads CASSLTGEQQETQYF. This sequence joins TRBV7-3 and TRBJ2-5; TCRdb outputs TRBD1, but without DNA this stays unchecked. The CDR3 runs to 15 residues. CDR1 and CDR2 (germline): SGHTA, FQGTGA.

The chain is built from TRBV12-3 or TRBV12-4 and TRBJ2-5; TCRdb gives TRBD2 as the D gene, but with no DNA this cannot be confirmed. This CDR3 region has 15 residues. CDR3 protein: CASSLRASGQETQYF.

The V and J genes are TRBV20-1 and TRBJ2-3. The CDR3 is made up of 12 amino acids. Germline V gives CDR1 DFQATT, CDR2 SNEGSKA (reference sequence). The chain's CDR3 is CSAGQRVKGQYF.

The chain joins TRBV5-1 to TRBJ2-5; TCRdb names TRBD2, which stays unverified in the absence of DNA. Germline V gene lookup returns CDR1 SGHRS and CDR2 YFSETQ. The CDR3 totals 17 residues. This CDR3 reads CASSLIGTSRGGETQYF.

The chain is built from TRBV3-1 and TRBJ2-7; TCRdb's D call of TRBD2 is untestable without DNA. Germline V gene data show CDR1 as LGHDT and CDR2 as YNNKEL (reference sequence). The CDR3 covers 13 residues. The CDR3 region is CASTRLGEGEQYF.

This chain links TRBV6-1 with TRBJ2-5. The CDR3 totals 16 residues. The germline V gene has CDR1 MNHNS and CDR2 SASEGT. CDR3 sequence: CASSDDIGGNQETQYF.

The chain links TRBV12-3 or TRBV12-4 to TRBJ2-5; with no DNA, the TCRdb D assignment of TRBD2 cannot be verified. This CDR3 comprises 12 residues. This CDR3 reads CASSAKGVTQYF.

This rearrangement joins TRBV3-1 to TRBJ1-4; TCRdb's D call of TRBD1 is untestable without DNA. In germline, CDR1 is LGHDT, CDR2 YNNKEL (reference sequence). The CDR3 totals 15 residues. The CDR3 sequence is CASSHAGDRGGKLFF.

The chain joins TRBV12-3 or TRBV12-4 to TRBJ2-3. The CDR3 totals 14 residues. The CDR3 loop reads CASSLGTTPDTQYF.

J is TRBJ2-5 and V is TRBV20-1; TCRdb designates TRBD2, a call that cannot be tested without DNA. The CDR3 sequence is 16 residues long. CDR1 is DFQATT, CDR2 SNEGSKA, per germline (reference sequence). CDR3: CSARDQTSGRGETQYF.

The J gene is TRBJ2-1, the V gene TRBV7-8. CDR3 size: 14 residues. Germline V gives CDR1 SGHVS, CDR2 FQNEAQ. The CDR3 loop reads CASSLPQAYNEQFF.

The chain combines TRBV6-5 with TRBJ2-2; the TRBD1 assignment by TCRdb is unverifiable without DNA. Germline V gene data show CDR1 as MNHEY and CDR2 as SVGAGI. This CDR3 has 16 residues. The CDR3 protein is CASSYIVTGGTGELFF.

The chain links TRBV20-1 to TRBJ2-1. This CDR3 contains 14 residues. Germline CDR1 reads DFQATT; CDR2 reads SNEGSKA (reference sequence). The CDR3 sequence: CSASSESTYNEQFF.

The chain uses TRBV9 and TRBJ2-3; with no DNA, the TCRdb D assignment of TRBD2 cannot be verified. CDR3 length: 16 residues. Germline values: CDR1 SGDLS, CDR2 YYNGEE. This CDR3 reads CASSVGWLAEGDTQYF.

The gene calls are TRBV20-1 and TRBJ2-3; TCRdb's D gene call, TRBD2, goes unchecked for lack of DNA. The CDR3 spans 11 residues. Germline V gene lookup returns CDR1 DFQATT and CDR2 SNEGSKA (reference sequence). CDR3 sequence: CSAQTSGTQYF.

This chain uses TRBV27 with TRBJ2-1; TCRdb's D gene call, TRBD1, goes unchecked for lack of DNA. The CDR3 runs 15 residues. Germline CDR1 is MNHEY and CDR2 is SMNVEV (reference sequence). The CDR3 sequence is CASSFVPTLGNEQFF.

The rearrangement joins TRBV11-3 to TRBJ2-1; no DNA is available, so the TRBD1 call from TCRdb remains unchecked. The CDR3 covers 13 residues. CDR1 is SGHNT, CDR2 YENEEA, per germline. CDR3 loop: CASSSGTGNEQFF. The whole variable domain, filled in from reference TRBV11-3 and TRBJ2-1, reads EAGVVQSPRYKIIEKKQPVAFWCNPISGHNTLYWYLQNLGQGPELLIRYENEEAVDDSQLPKDRFSAERLKGVDSTLKIQPAELGDSAVYLCASSSGTGNEQFFGPGTRLTVL.

The CDR3: CASSKSLGATGELFF. J is TRBJ2-2 and V is TRBV9; the D call of TRBD2 rests on TCRdb alone, since no DNA is present to check it. CDR3 length equals 15 residues. The germline CDR1 and CDR2 sequences are SGDLS and YYNGEE. The whole variable domain, remainder taken from reference TRBV9 and TRBJ2-2, is DSGVTQTPKHLITATGQRVTLRCSPRSGDLSVYWYQQSLDQGLQFLIQYYNGEERAKGNILERFSAQQFPDLHSELNLSSLELGDSALYFCASSKSLGATGELFFGEGSRLTVL.

The CDR3 is CASSRTDRELFF. The chain is built from TRBV3-1 and TRBJ2-2. CDR1 is LGHDT and CDR2 is YNNKEL in the germline V gene (reference sequence). This CDR3 is 12 amino acids long.

The chain has TRBV2 and TRBJ2-1; the D call from TCRdb, TRBD1, cannot be confirmed without DNA. Germline V CDR1 and CDR2: SNHLY, FYNNEI. The CDR3 loop spans 16 amino acids. The CDR3 sequence: CASSERGTLVYNEQFF.

This chain joins TRBV12-3 or TRBV12-4 and TRBJ1-2; TCRdb proposes TRBD1, but this gene call is untestable without DNA. This CDR3 has 17 amino acids. The CDR3 sequence is CASSLSRGLRYDYGYTF.

The gene calls are TRBV7-9 and TRBJ2-5; absent DNA, TCRdb's TRBD2 call cannot be checked. The CDR3 runs to 15 residues. Germline-derived CDR1 and CDR2 are SEHNR and FQNEAQ (reference sequence). CDR3 sequence reads: CASSLGRREQETQYF. The full variable domain, its missing parts supplied by reference TRBV7-9 and TRBJ2-5, is DTGVSQNPRHKITKRGQNVTFRCDPISEHNRLYWYRQTLGQGPEFLTYFQNEAQLEKSRLLSDRFSAERPKGSFSTLEIQRTEQGDSAMYLCASSLGRREQETQYFGPGTRLLVL.